This T cell receptor (beta chain) was observed in a study of blood T cell dynamics during melanoma immunotherapy. Sample time point: week 3, after first cycle of checkpoint inhibitor. Here immunoSEQ multiplex PCR was the method, and the copy in TCRdb shows in-frame clones only, minus some. This sample has 10,000 to 12,000 clones, with over 80% found just once. V lost 6 bases and J lost 2, with 16 bases in between. Looked up from germline, CDR1 is LGHNA and CDR2 is YNFKEQ. This CDR3 is 15 amino acids long. The rearrangement joins TRBV4-2 to TRBJ1-2; D is unclear. The clonotype was recovered from a human donor with melanoma. The specimen comprised blood, sampled from a patient treated with checkpoint blockade. The CDR3 DNA follows: TGTGCCAGCAGTGAAACGGCCGCCGCGAACTATGGCTACACCTTC. Translating it yields CASSETAAANYGYTF.